This is a list of T cell receptor beta chains from one sample in a study of T cells in Graves' hyperthyroidism and ophthalmopathy. TCRdb independently ran MiXCR on the multiplex PCR reads; one entry per CDR3 protein. Found here are over 120,000 distinct CDR3 sequences, roughly a fifth of them singletons; the top ten hold more than 60%. Source material: blood. These receptors all stem from a woman aged 45-65 years with Graves' hyperthyroidism that later progressed to Graves' ophthalmopathy. CDR3s include the opening cysteine and the closing phenylalanine or tryptophan. Each record gives: V gene, clone size, J gene, D gene, CDR3 protein, CDR3 DNA. The D gene is left open where the match is weak. Only some rows state a clone size, as once, few, many or a class for expanded clones.

>TRBV12-3/TRBV12-4|many|TRBJ2-7|-
CASTTDYYEQYF
TGTGCCAGCACTACTGACTACTACGAGCAGTACTTC
>TRBV3-1|many|TRBJ2-5|-
CASSQYWDGQETQYF
TGTGCCAGCAGCCAATACTGGGACGGCCAAGAGACCCAGTACTTC
>TRBV28|once|TRBJ2-7|TRBD2
CASGALAGLVEQYF
TGTGCCAGCGGGGCTTTAGCGGGGCTGGTGGAGCAGTACTTC
>TRBV6-1|few|TRBJ1-5|-
CASSEGTPYQPQHF
TGTGCCAGCAGTGAAGGGACTCCTTATCAGCCCCAGCATTTT
>TRBV6-9|many|TRBJ2-3|TRBD2
CASSYSLADTDTQYF
TGTGCCAGCAGTTATTCGCTAGCGGACACAGATACGCAGTATTTT
>TRBV20-1|-|TRBJ2-1|TRBD2
CSAIEPASGRNEQFF
TGCAGTGCAATCGAGCCCGCTAGCGGGAGGAATGAGCAGTTCTTC
>TRBV28|-|TRBJ2-1|TRBD2
CASSLTSGRGWEQFF
TGTGCCAGCAGTCTGACTAGCGGGAGGGGATGGGAGCAGTTCTTC
>TRBV5-4|-|TRBJ2-5|TRBD1
CASSGIQGARETQYF
TGTGCCAGCAGCGGAATACAGGGGGCAAGAGAGACCCAGTACTTC
>TRBV12-3/TRBV12-4|many|TRBJ2-3|TRBD2
CASSLAASRDTQYF
TGTGCCAGCAGCCTAGCGGCGAGCAGAGATACGCAGTATTTT
>TRBV12-3/TRBV12-4|-|TRBJ2-1|TRBD2
CASRVGAGASYNEQFF
TGTGCCAGCAGAGTTGGGGCGGGAGCGTCCTACAATGAGCAGTTCTTC
>TRBV29-1|many|TRBJ2-7|TRBD2
CSVNSGAYEQYF
TGCAGCGTTAACAGCGGGGCCTACGAGCAGTACTTC
>TRBV14|few|TRBJ2-7|TRBD1
CASSPPGQTTYEQYF
TGTGCCAGCAGCCCCCCGGGACAGACCACCTACGAGCAGTACTTC
>TRBV6-1|many|TRBJ2-7|-
CASSGAGYEQYF
TGTGCCAGCAGTGGGGCAGGGTACGAGCAGTACTTC
>TRBV20-1|few|TRBJ1-5|-
CSAKSHRAQPQHF
TGCAGTGCTAAATCCCACAGGGCTCAGCCCCAGCATTTT
>TRBV20-1|few|TRBJ1-2|TRBD1
CSARDKDRNYGYTF
TGCAGTGCTAGAGATAAGGACAGGAACTATGGCTACACCTTC
>TRBV6-1|many|TRBJ1-1|TRBD1
CASSPGQREAEAFF
TGTGCCAGCAGCCCGGGACAGCGGGAGGCTGAAGCTTTCTTT
>TRBV11-1|many|TRBJ2-7|TRBD1
CASSLLTGFSDEQYF
TGTGCCAGCAGCTTGTTGACAGGGTTTTCCGACGAGCAGTACTTC
>TRBV20-1|many|TRBJ2-1|-
CSAPSFSYNEQFF
TGCAGTGCCCCTAGCTTCTCCTACAATGAGCAGTTCTTC
>TRBV5-4|-|TRBJ1-2|-
CASSQDGESPGYTF
TGTGCCAGCAGCCAAGATGGCGAGTCTCCAGGCTACACCTTC